This TCR beta chain was documented in a study of T cells in Graves' hyperthyroidism and ophthalmopathy. This clonotype was detected a few times. Its antigen is still unknown. The investigators amplified TCR beta CDR3 regions from RNA transcripts. Carried out on the TCR CDR3, a first-round RT-PCR used the HTBI primer set. TCRdb re-derived calls from the multiplex PCR reads in MiXCR, one entry per CDR3 protein. The sample records roughly 500,000 distinct CDR3 sequences, about 43% being singletons. Study-wide results and limits: Ophthalmopathy and stable hyperthyroidism were separated by a 13 V-J model. Ophthalmopathy onset followed model prediction by a median about 6.9 months. Most expanded thyroid clonotypes above 0.001 recurred in blood.

Every diagnosis used clinical symptoms, serum thyroxine and TRAb, thyroid ultrasound and orbital computed tomography. Germline V gene sequence: CDR1 DFQATT, CDR2 SNEGSKA (reference sequence). The length of the CDR3 is 13 residues. The V segment lost 1 base and the J segment 11 bases; nucleotides outside the gene matches: 7. The sequenced sample consisted of peripheral blood or thyroid tissue (not recorded which). V and J are TRBV20-1 and TRBJ1-1; 10 bases agree with TRBD1. The receptor was derived from an adult woman with Graves' disease, either hyperthyroidism or ophthalmopathy (not recorded which). The CDR3 reads CSARGDRGPDAFF. The DNA for the CDR3 is TGCAGTGCTAGAGGGGACAGGGGACCCGACGCTTTCTTT.